This T cell receptor (beta chain) emerged from a study of T cells in Graves' hyperthyroidism and ophthalmopathy. RNA transcripts yielded amplified TCR beta CDR3 regions. The primer set for the first-round RT-PCR of the TCR CDR3 was HTBI. MiXCR, applied by TCRdb to the multiplex PCR reads, yields one record per CDR3 protein. Of about 270,000 distinct CDR3 sequences detected, 20% to 25% appear once; the ten largest clones hold around two thirds. The source of the PBMCs was roughly 10 ml of fresh peripheral blood. With 3 bases removed from V and 5 bases from J, the gap between germline ends came to 14 bases. Germline lookup yields CDR1 SNHLY and CDR2 FYNNEI. The CDR3 contains 15 residues. This clonotype was found many times.

Sequencing was done on a sample of blood. This receptor was obtained from a young man with Graves' ophthalmopathy. The chain links TRBV2 to TRBJ1-5; maybe TRBD1 (5 bases). CDR3 region: CASSDVGGGHQPQHF. The CDR3 DNA reads as TGTGCCAGCAGTGATGTTGGGGGGGGTCATCAGCCCCAGCATTTT.